These 17 T cell receptor beta chains came from one sample sequenced in a study of T cell repertoires in aging, cancer and after chemotherapy. Peripheral blood genomic DNA, not sorted cells or RNA, was the template. Rearranged V-D-J TRB sequences were amplified with a mixed TRB-A/B primer pool. TCRdb reprocessed the multiplex PCR reads via MiXCR and lists one record per CDR3 protein. The sample consists of thousands of distinct CDR3 sequences, less than 35% of them appearing once. The sample consisted of blood. Receptors were obtained from a human donor in good health.

This clonotype has only a few counts. The chain joins TRBV19 to TRBJ1-5; 11 nucleotides align to TRBD1. The CDR3 runs 16 residues. V was clipped by 4 bases and J by 2 bases; unmatched bases: 4. Germline loops: CDR1 LNHDA, CDR2 SQIVND (reference sequence). The CDR3 reads CASSRGTGGGNQPQHF. Here the CDR3 DNA reads TGTGCCAGTAGTAGAGGGACAGGGGGTGGCAATCAGCCCCAGCATTTT.

The J gene is TRBJ2-7, the V gene TRBV10-3, with 9 nucleotides matching TRBD2. Per germline, CDR1 ENHRY and CDR2 SYGVKD. The V segment lost 9 bases and the J segment 7 bases; nucleotides outside the gene matches: 16. The CDR3 runs to 15 residues. The CDR3 DNA sequence: TGTGCCATTCACGTCTCTAGCGGGGCGATCTGGGAGCAGTACTTC. This gives the protein CAIHVSSGAIWEQYF.

This clonotype has just a few counts. The rearrangement uses TRBV18 and TRBJ1-4; the D is unclear. Germline V CDR1 and CDR2: KGHSH, LQKENI. CDR3 length: 14 residues. V was shortened by 8 bases and J by 0 bases, with 10 bases between the two germline ends. The CDR3 reads CASSLVSTNEKLFF. CDR3 nucleotides: TGTGCCAGCAGTCTAGTGTCAACTAATGAAAAACTGTTTTTT.

Note on this clonotype: Possible read error: a much larger clone is one base away. The DNA is left out, because the CDR3 cannot be placed on it with certainty; the CDR3 is given as TCRdb lists it. The gene calls are TRBV6-1 and TRBJ2-1; TRBD2 is the table's D call, not checked against the DNA. The CDR3 spans 15 amino acids, including both terminal residues. CDR1 MNHNS and CDR2 SASEGT come from the germline V gene. The CDR3 sequence is CASSVGGGSYNEHFF.

This chain connects TRBV19 to TRBJ1-5; D is unresolved. This CDR3 region has 13 residues. Deletions cut 7 bases from V and 3 bases from J, with 10 bases between. Germline CDR1 LNHDA, CDR2 SQIVND (reference sequence). CDR3 residues: CASTIAINQPQHF. The CDR3, as DNA: TGTGCCAGTACTATCGCAATCAATCAGCCCCAGCATTTT.

The rearrangement links TRBV20-1 to TRBJ2-3; D not certain. The V end lost 0 bases, the J end lost 2 bases, and 12 bases lay between the germline ends. Per the germline V gene, CDR1 is DFQATT and CDR2 is SNEGSKA (reference sequence). This CDR3 comprises 15 residues. CDR3 region: CSARDGTAFTDTQYF. As DNA, the CDR3 is TGCAGTGCTAGAGATGGCACAGCCTTCACAGATACGCAGTATTTT.

The chain couples TRBV6-5 to TRBJ2-7; maybe TRBD1 (5 bases). V was shortened by 8 bases and J by 4 bases, with 15 bases between the two germline ends. CDR1 and CDR2 from the germline V gene are MNHEY and SVGAGI. This CDR3 contains 13 residues. For the CDR3, the DNA is TGTGCCAGCGGTAAGGGGTTTGGGTACGAGCAGTACTTC. Amino acid sequence: CASGKGFGYEQYF.

There are a few counts of this clonotype. This chain uses TRBV5-4 with TRBJ1-1; 7 positions match TRBD1. The CDR3 totals 14 residues. The ends lost 0 bases at V and 6 bases at J; junction bases unmatched: 5. Germline CDR1 is SGHNT and CDR2 is YYREEE (reference sequence). The CDR3 protein is CASSLAQGRAEAFF. CDR3 coding DNA: TGTGCCAGCAGCTTGGCACAGGGGCGCGCTGAAGCTTTCTTT.

The CDR3 here is CASVLGGTNTGELFF. Here the CDR3 DNA reads TGTGCCAGCGTCTTGGGAGGGACGAACACCGGGGAGCTGTTTTTT. The chain has TRBV6-2 or TRBV6-3 and TRBJ2-2, with 7 bases that match TRBD2. V trimming: 8 bases; J trimming: 0 bases; junction bases outside the gene matches: 6. CDR3 size: 15 residues. CDR1 and CDR2 (germline): MNHEY, SVGEGT.

Details on this clonotype: A much larger clone lies a single base off, so this may be a read error. The chain uses TRBV19 and TRBJ2-1, with D hard to call. Germline CDR1 reads LNHDA; CDR2 reads SQIVND (reference sequence). The CDR3 runs 11 residues. CDR3 nucleotide sequence: TGTGCCAGTAGTATGGGATATGAGAAGTTCTTC. Residues: CASSMGYEKFF.

This clonotype showed up just a few times. This sequence joins TRBV20-1 and TRBJ2-3; 7 bases match TRBD1. The CDR3 runs to 13 residues. Germline V gene data show CDR1 as DFQATT and CDR2 as SNEGSKA (reference sequence). CDR3 DNA sequence: TGCACAGGATGGGACAGCTTTACAGATACGCAGTATTTT. It encodes CTGWDSFTDTQYF.

This clonotype was detected a few times. The chain recombines TRBV30 with TRBJ1-6, with D unresolved. CDR3 length: 13 amino acids. Germline V gene lookup returns CDR1 GTSNPN and CDR2 SVGIG (reference sequence). Trimming left V 1 base short and J 7 bases short, with 8 bases between. CDR3 in DNA: TGTGCCTGGAGTGAAACAGACAATTCACCCCTCCACTTT. Its protein product is CAWSETDNSPLHF.

The CDR3: CASSPAGWNTEAFF. The CDR3 DNA reads as TGTGCCAGCAGCCCAGCAGGATGGAACACTGAAGCTTTCTTT. This chain connects TRBV6-6 to TRBJ1-1, with D uncertain. V lost 6 bases and J 1 base, leaving 12 bases between the germline ends. Germline assignment: CDR1 MNHNY and CDR2 SVGAGI (reference sequence). This CDR3 has 14 residues.

This clonotype occurred a few times. The chain has TRBV18 and TRBJ2-5, with D perhaps matching TRBD1 (5 bases). Germline V gene data show CDR1 as KGHSH and CDR2 as LQKENI. The CDR3 is 13 residues long. Trimming left V 3 bases short and J 1 base short, with 6 bases between. As DNA, the CDR3 is TGTGCCAGCTCACCCAGGGTCCAAGAGACCCAGTACTTC. It specifies CASSPRVQETQYF.

This clonotype is medium-sized by share. The V gene is TRBV27, the J gene TRBJ2-2; a weak D match, TRBD2 (5 bases). CDR1 and CDR2 from the germline V gene are MNHEY and SMNVEV (reference sequence). The germline V and J ends were trimmed by 7 bases and 2 bases, with 11 bases remaining between them. The CDR3 extends over 14 amino acids. In DNA, the CDR3 is TGTGCCAGCACTCGGGGTGGCAACACCGGGGAGCTGTTTTTT. Protein product: CASTRGGNTGELFF.

The V and J genes are TRBV29-1 and TRBJ1-1, with D possibly being TRBD1 (5 bases). Germline loops: CDR1 SQVTM, CDR2 ANQGSEA. V was clipped by 4 bases and J by 4 bases, with 16 bases between them. The CDR3 contains 14 residues. CDR3 residues: CSVADPGRITEAFF. The DNA for the CDR3 is TGCAGCGTTGCGGATCCAGGGAGAATCACTGAAGCTTTCTTT.

This clonotype has more than one count but fewer than ten. The chain combines TRBV12-3 or TRBV12-4 with TRBJ1-2, with D possibly being TRBD1 (5 bases). With 5 bases removed from V and 2 bases from J, the gap between germline ends came to 9 bases. The CDR3 extends over 13 amino acids. The CDR3 is CASSRGTNYGYTF. For the CDR3, the DNA is TGTGCCAGCAGTCGCGGGACCAACTATGGCTACACCTTC.